Listed below are T cell receptor beta chains from one sample, sequenced in a study of HIV-infected patients and healthy controls. In TCRdb, the 5' RACE reads were re-called with MiXCR into one record per CDR3 protein. The sample lists approximately 25,000 distinct CDR3 sequences, about 8.7% occurring once. The sequenced sample was blood. The receptors derive from an adult in good health. Each CDR3 is given with its conserved first and last residue. D genes are given only for firm matches. Part of the rows lack a size; the others show once, few, many or a class for expanded clones.

>13|TRBJ1-5|many|TRBV6-2/TRBV6-3|NA
CASSDTDNQPQHF
TGTGCCAGCAGTGACACCGACAATCAGCCCCAGCATTTT
>13|TRBJ1-1|many|TRBV7-2|NA
CASTGQPNTEAFF
TGTGCCAGCACTGGACAGCCGAACACTGAAGCTTTCTTT
>12|TRBJ2-5|few|TRBV5-1|NA
CASSWDLETQYF
TGCGCCAGCAGCTGGGACCTGGAGACCCAGTACTTC
>16|TRBJ1-1|NA|TRBV5-1|TRBD1
CASSFAPGTENTEAFF
TGCGCCAGCAGCTTCGCCCCCGGGACAGAGAACACTGAAGCTTTCTTT
>12|TRBJ2-5|many|TRBV7-8|NA
CASSLGAETQYF
TGTGCCAGCAGCCTAGGGGCAGAGACCCAGTACTTC
>17|TRBJ2-5|many|TRBV3-1|NA
CASSQDEGQLVQETQYF
TGTGCCAGCAGCCAAGACGAAGGACAGTTAGTGCAAGAGACCCAGTACTTC
>18|TRBJ2-4|few|TRBV20-1|TRBD1
CSARGARGQEVAKNIQYF
TGCAGTGCTAGAGGGGCCCGCGGACAGGAGGTAGCCAAAAACATTCAGTACTTC
>17|TRBJ1-4|medium-sized|TRBV5-6|NA
CASSLGGRVGVNEKLFF
TGTGCCAGCAGCTTGGGAGGGCGAGTCGGGGTGAACGAAAAACTGTTTTTT
>15|TRBJ2-5|NA|TRBV5-1|NA
CASSLSHPVQETQYF
TGCGCCAGCAGCTTGTCCCACCCAGTACAAGAGACCCAGTACTTC
>11|TRBJ2-7|medium-sized|TRBV2|NA
CATKGRYEQYF
TGTGCCACCAAAGGAAGGTACGAGCAGTACTTC
>14|TRBJ2-3|NA|TRBV7-7|NA
CASSLGTLPDTQYF
TGTGCCAGCAGCTTAGGTACCCTGCCAGATACGCAGTATTTT
>14|TRBJ2-7|many|TRBV28|TRBD1
CASTTGTGGLLWYF
TGTGCCAGCACAACCGGGACAGGGGGACTCTTGTGGTACTTC
>13|TRBJ2-7|many|TRBV7-9|NA
CASSYFSGSEQYF
TGTGCCAGCAGCTACTTTTCGGGGTCCGAGCAGTACTTC
>12|TRBJ1-1|NA|TRBV12-3/TRBV12-4|NA
CASSPRHTEAFF
TGTGCCAGCAGTCCCCGGCACACTGAAGCTTTCTTT
>16|TRBJ1-6|NA|TRBV4-3|TRBD1
CASSHGKGQGGSPLHF
TGCGCCAGCAGCCATGGGAAGGGACAGGGAGGTTCACCCCTCCACTTT
>13|TRBJ1-2|NA|TRBV5-4|NA
CASSLGLIGGYTF
TGTGCCAGCAGCTTGGGACTAATTGGCGGCTACACCTTC
>15|TRBJ2-7|many|TRBV29-1|TRBD1
CSVEGTGSKSYEQYF
TGCAGCGTTGAGGGGACAGGTTCTAAAAGCTACGAGCAGTACTTC
>13|TRBJ1-5|NA|TRBV4-1|NA
CASSQGPNQPQHF
TGCGCCAGCAGCCAAGGACCGAATCAGCCCCAGCATTTT
>13|TRBJ2-2|many|TRBV2|NA
CATPSGKTGELFF
TGTGCCACTCCCTCCGGGAAAACCGGGGAGCTGTTTTTT
>14|TRBJ2-7|many|TRBV7-2|NA
CASSLVKSSYEQYF
TGTGCCAGCAGCTTAGTAAAGAGCTCCTACGAGCAGTACTTC
>18|TRBJ2-3|few|TRBV18|NA
CASSPSLPRTEWADTQYF
TGTGCCAGCTCACCATCCCTCCCCCGGACAGAGTGGGCAGATACGCAGTATTTT
>17|TRBJ1-1|few|TRBV6-1|TRBD1
CASSERLRGQGNTEAFF
TGTGCCAGCAGTGAAAGGTTAAGAGGACAGGGGAACACTGAAGCTTTCTTT
>14|TRBJ1-4|many|TRBV30|TRBD1
CAWTYTGGDEKLFF
TGTGCCTGGACCTATACAGGGGGGGATGAAAAACTGTTTTTT
>14|TRBJ1-1|many|TRBV12-3/TRBV12-4|NA
CASIYGGLGTEAFF
TGTGCCAGCATATATGGCGGCTTAGGCACTGAAGCTTTCTTT
>12|TRBJ1-2|many|TRBV12-3/TRBV12-4|NA
CASSLGLDGYTF
TGTGCCAGCAGTTTGGGCCTGGACGGCTACACCTTC
>15|TRBJ2-1|many|TRBV5-1|TRBD1
CASSKGTGHYNEQFF
TGCGCCAGCAGCAAAGGGACAGGGCACTACAATGAGCAGTTCTTC
>15|TRBJ1-5|many|TRBV6-5|NA
CASSASGGSNQPQHF
TGTGCCAGCAGCGCATCGGGCGGAAGCAATCAGCCCCAGCATTTT
>17|TRBJ2-5|many|TRBV3-1|TRBD1
CASSRSGRQGIQETQYF
TGTGCCAGCAGCCGGTCCGGTCGACAGGGGATCCAAGAGACCCAGTACTTC
>16|TRBJ2-2|medium-sized|TRBV4-3|NA
CASSQDAVEGAGELFF
TGCGCCAGCAGCCAAGATGCGGTGGAGGGGGCCGGGGAGCTGTTTTTT
>16|TRBJ2-3|many|TRBV9|TRBD2
CASSYGLAGDTDTQYF
TGTGCCAGCAGCTACGGACTAGCGGGGGATACAGATACGCAGTATTTT
>14|TRBJ2-4|NA|TRBV7-9|NA
CASSPEGGKNIQYF
TGTGCCAGCAGCCCCGAAGGGGGCAAAAACATTCAGTACTTC
>14|TRBJ1-2|many|TRBV7-9|TRBD1
CASGALDRGDGYTF
TGTGCCAGCGGCGCGTTGGACAGGGGTGATGGCTACACCTTC
>15|TRBJ1-1|many|TRBV4-3|NA
CASSRLFEPNTEAFF
TGCGCCAGCAGCCGCCTTTTCGAGCCGAACACTGAAGCTTTCTTT
>16|TRBJ1-2|NA|TRBV14|TRBD1
CASRLGQGTSYYGYTF
TGTGCCAGCAGACTTGGACAGGGAACGTCCTACTATGGCTACACCTTC
>11|TRBJ1-2|many|TRBV29-1|NA
CSVEDGGGYTF
TGCAGCGTTGAAGATGGGGGCGGCTACACCTTC
>13|TRBJ2-5|NA|TRBV14|NA
CASSYTGFGTQYF
TGTGCCAGCAGCTATACAGGGTTTGGGACCCAGTACTTC
>11|TRBJ1-2|few|TRBV19|NA
CASSGNYGYTF
TGTGCCAGCTCGGGGAACTATGGCTACACCTTC
>11|TRBJ2-7|many|TRBV21-1|NA
CASSKTGEQYF
TGTGCCAGCAGCAAGACAGGCGAGCAGTACTTC
>16|TRBJ2-3|many|TRBV2|TRBD2
CASSEVAGRSTDTQYF
TGTGCCAGCAGTGAAGTAGCGGGGCGAAGCACAGATACGCAGTATTTT
>13|TRBJ2-2|many|TRBV20-1|TRBD1
CSAHRGRTGELFF
TGCAGTGCCCACAGGGGGCGAACCGGGGAGCTGTTTTTT
>16|TRBJ2-3|NA|TRBV5-4|TRBD2
CASSPAPSGGTDTQYF
TGTGCCAGCAGCCCAGCCCCTAGCGGGGGCACAGATACGCAGTATTTT
>13|TRBJ1-5|many|TRBV6-2/TRBV6-3|NA
CASSPSLWGQPHF
TGTGCCAGCAGTCCCTCTTTGTGGGGTCAACCGCATTTT
>15|TRBJ1-2|few|TRBV19|NA
CASSITGAVNYGYTF
TGTGCCAGTAGTATCACGGGAGCCGTCAACTATGGCTACACCTTC
>14|TRBJ1-5|many|TRBV6-2/TRBV6-3|NA
CASEKVFGNQPQHF
TGTGCCAGCGAGAAGGTCTTCGGCAATCAGCCCCAGCATTTT
>13|TRBJ1-2|many|TRBV20-1|NA
CSAGQTANYGYTF
TGCAGTGCTGGACAGACCGCTAACTATGGCTACACCTTC
>15|TRBJ1-2|few|TRBV5-4|NA
CASSLTGTPYYGYTF
TGTGCCAGCAGCTTGACCGGGACACCCTACTATGGCTACACCTTC
>13|TRBJ2-7|NA|TRBV12-3/TRBV12-4|NA
CASSPRTSYEQYF
TGTGCCAGCAGTCCAAGGACATCCTACGAGCAGTACTTC
>14|TRBJ2-7|NA|TRBV5-6|NA
CASSFDRASYEQYF
TGTGCCAGCAGCTTCGACCGCGCCTCCTACGAGCAGTACTTC
>17|TRBJ2-3|NA|TRBV20-1|NA
CSARVDRDHLSGDTQYF
TGCAGTGCTAGAGTGGACCGGGACCACCTCTCGGGAGATACGCAGTATTTT
>14|TRBJ2-3|once|TRBV6-4|TRBD2
CASSFSGGTDTQYF
TGTGCCAGCAGTTTTAGCGGGGGCACAGATACGCAGTATTTT
>15|TRBJ1-5|many|TRBV30|NA
CAWSVRQGRNQPQHF
TGTGCCTGGAGTGTACGCCAGGGAAGGAATCAGCCCCAGCATTTT
>14|TRBJ1-3|many|TRBV6-6|NA
CASSFDGSGNTIYF
TGTGCCAGCAGTTTCGACGGCTCTGGAAACACCATATATTTT
>14|TRBJ1-1|NA|TRBV6-5|TRBD1
CASSYDRGRTEAFF
TGTGCCAGCAGTTACGACAGGGGGCGAACTGAAGCTTTCTTT
>15|TRBJ1-2|NA|TRBV20-1|TRBD1
CSARAPGTGNYGYTF
TGCAGTGCTAGAGCTCCCGGGACAGGGAACTATGGCTACACCTTC
>13|TRBJ1-2|NA|TRBV12-3/TRBV12-4|NA
CASSSSAGDGYTF
TGTGCCAGCAGTTCATCGGCAGGGGATGGCTACACCTTC